The T cell receptor beta chain described here comes from a study of cytomegalovirus exposure and HLA in healthy donors (dated by TCRdb to about 2017). With regard to the full study: In an earlier analysis of some 610 of the donors, 250 to 300 Gb of sequence data and 120 million or so unique TCR beta sequences from 180 million or so T cells were reported. About 330 gigabases of sequencing data and around 85 million unique TCR sequences made up an early release that covered some 640 HLA-typed donors. Among the roughly 430 genotyped donors, under 90% belonged to the genetic ancestry cluster associated with self-reported Caucasian donors. The study aimed to test whether signatures of past pathogen exposure could be identified by cataloging public T cell receptors. The study used immunosequencing to profile the T cell repertoires of several hundred subjects and linked those repertoires to cytomegalovirus serostatus. In addition to the first cohort of around 670 subjects, a separate validation cohort of some 120 different subjects was used. To predict cytomegalovirus infection status, the study combined high-throughput TCR immunosequencing, statistical association of individual TCRs with disease status, and machine learning. To study patterns of TCR occurrence, a later analysis re-analyzed previously published TCR beta repertoires from 666 donors and added high-resolution HLA genotyping. Rather than using new phenotypic data, the later analysis identified candidate immune exposures from TCR beta sequences and from how often those sequences occurred across donors. An earlier analysis of several hundred of the donors applied high-throughput TCR beta sequencing to assess whether each TCR beta V gene segment acted as functional or pseudogenic. Donor age, sex, ethnicity and CMV serostatus were compiled alongside the repertoire data. A later genetic analysis used genome-wide SNP genotypes for about 55% of the 666 donors, treating that subset as a discovery cohort. All discovery cohort repertoires had been generated using a single sequencing platform. Class I and class II HLA loci were covered by the typing at four-digit resolution. The number of donors typed differed by locus, with about 620-630 for A, B, C, DRB1 and DQB1, 522 for DQA1, under 610 for DPA1, and 450 to 480 for DPB1. Five DR-DQ haplotypes were handled as single units for association and clustering because linkage in the cohort was strong. Among around 400 genotyped donors of the cohort, an average of approximately 200,000 unique TCR beta nucleotide sequences was sequenced per donor, of which approximately 19% were non-productive.

A note on this clone: The target of this receptor is not known. No clone much larger than this one lies a single base away; base qualities are absent.

On the study overall, not on this receptor specifically: A group of highly shared sequence variants was considered likely to be a technical artifact of the sequencing pipeline. Some IMGT-functional V segments, including TRBV6-2 and TRBV6-3, could not be distinguished by the 87-base-pair reads and were therefore excluded. The cohort was sequenced for TCR beta chains only, and without alpha or paired-chain data the features that could be detected were limited. The earlier analysis of approximately 590 of the donors excluded approximately 15 rarely observed V segments, including chromosome 9 orphons, because counts were too low. It was suggested by the authors that the approach could potentially be generalized to other disease states and immunological phenotypes. In a later analysis, HLA-associated TCR beta chains showed more clonal expansion and lower generation probabilities than non-associated chains that were equally common. A few of the identified cytomegalovirus-associated TCR beta chains were confirmed in vitro to be specific for cytomegalovirus antigens. In a later analysis, most CMV-associated TCR beta chains were found to appear HLA-restricted, with HLA associations seemingly driven largely by CMV exposure. HLA typing was unavailable for some donors at each locus, so association tests used only the typed subset. In a later genetic analysis, fewer N-insertions in productive TCRs were reported among donors in an Asian-associated ancestry cluster than the approximately 670-donor mean. Most TCR sequences were observed very rarely across donors, whereas some public TCRs were present in many individuals. CMV serostatus was the only immune exposure information available for the cohort. According to a later analysis, parvovirus B19, influenza, CMV and Epstein-Barr virus appeared linked to several top co-occurrence clusters. In the study, some 180 TCR beta chains were listed as associated with cytomegalovirus. V-gene and J-gene trimming of TCR beta chains was associated with a missense DCLRE1C variant in a later genetic analysis, and the association was replicated in an independent cohort. Cytomegalovirus status was reported to be diagnosed by the classifier with high specificity and sensitivity in both the original and validation cohorts. Broadly in line with IMGT annotations, most TCR beta V segments showed up in productive rearrangements about 87% or about 30% of the time in an earlier analysis of around 550 of the donors. Correlated functional status among segregating V segments might be attributable to linkage disequilibrium, but an unknown experimental factor could not be ruled out. A later analysis found that TCR association rates varied across HLA loci, with DRB1 alleles showing the most associated TCRs and HLA-C alleles the fewest. A further reported finding was that TCR beta sequences accurately predicted the HLA-A and HLA-B alleles for most subjects in the first cohort. Presence/absence analyses assumed roughly uniform sequencing depth across donors, an assumption that may not hold. Strong co-occurrence of HLA alleles, especially DR and DQ, made assigning TCR associations to individual alleles difficult. In a later analysis, around 17,000 TCR beta sequences were associated with specific HLA alleles at a false discovery rate of 0.05.

CDR1 and CDR2, per the germline V gene (reference sequence), are SGHKS and YYEKEE. Including the terminal cysteine and phenylalanine, the CDR3 comprises 12 residues. The read is trimmed to its CDR3 DNA, 36 bases read in frame from base 1. Trimming removed 0 bases from V and 7 bases from J, leaving 7 bases between the germline ends. Library preparation was by the immunoSEQ multiplex PCR assay. For the multiplex PCR, a mixture combining 60 forward primers for TCR Vbeta segments and 13 reverse primers for TCR Jbeta segments was used. A multiplex PCR assay on genomic DNA amplified the CDR3 region of rearranged TCR beta genes. Amplified TCR beta libraries were sequenced as 87-base-pair reads on the Illumina HiSeq System. Per the authors' processing: A later analysis tallied around 82 million unique TCR beta chains across the 700 or so repertoires, and about 10 million of those chains were shared by two or more donors. A nearest-neighbor algorithm error-corrected the raw reads and collapsed the reads into unique sequences, merging closely related sequences to remove PCR and sequencing errors. V, D and J gene segments were assigned by aligning CDR3 sequences to IMGT reference sequences. For a sequence to be retained, a match of at least six nucleotides was required to both a V gene segment and a J gene segment. Rearrangements were called productive when the CDR3 lacked stop codons and stayed in frame with V and J; all others were non-productive. CDR3 was defined according to IMGT convention as the region running from the second conserved V-encoded cysteine to the conserved J-encoded phenylalanine. Sequences without an unambiguous match to a single V gene segment were excluded from the earlier analysis of about 600 of the donors. An earlier analysis of several hundred of the donors classified V segments as functional when productive rearrangements were above 56.7% and as segregating when the standard deviation between donors was above 5%. To diagnose cytomegalovirus status from the catalog of TCR beta chain sequences, a statistical classification framework was built. In a later analysis, TCR nucleotide sequences were compared against IMGT/GENE-DB human TR gene sequences so that V and J genes could be assigned. The TCRdist pipeline was used in a later analysis to assign CDR3 sequences and most-parsimonious VDJ recombination scenarios. In a later analysis, each TCR beta chain was defined by its CDR3 amino acid sequence together with its V-gene family, and reads without a unique V-gene family were excluded. To address suspected cross-contamination and a sequencing artifact, a later analysis removed over 500 highly shared, low-generation-probability nucleotide sequences. In a later analysis, a clonal expansion index was calculated for each public chain from normalized within-repertoire ranks of inferred template counts. In a later analysis, generation probabilities were computed using a VDJ recombination model fitted to out-of-frame rearrangements, and the results were checked against IGoR. A later analysis scored TCR-TCR, TCR-HLA and TCR-CMV co-occurrence with hypergeometric tests, applying a repertoire-size bias correction to TCR pairs. In a later analysis, false discovery rates were estimated by permuting HLA or CMV assignments 20 times. A later analysis grouped co-occurring TCRs with DBSCAN, adding TCRdist sequence similarity when clustering within HLA-allele-positive subsets. For co-occurrence clustering, repertoires with fewer than 30,000 or more than 120,000 public chains were excluded, along with roughly 5 repertoires with anomalous nucleotide sharing. TCRdb retrieved this table from immuneACCESS and kept in-frame rearrangements only. Not all clones are present; in checked studies, unresolved V genes account for under half, and no reason is known for the remainder. The D gene and trimming were derived from the DNA, and the V and J assignments and clone size from that table. The sample table lists about 180,000 clones, 65% to 80% of them with a count of one. The biggest ten clones account for under 0.9% of the sample.

The cohort consisted of more than 650 healthy bone marrow donors. Cohort members were all nominally healthy when sampled, although unrecorded immune exposures were likely present. The donor was CMV seronegative and was included in the group of around 320 seronegative cohort members. A peripheral blood sample was provided by each donor, and peripheral blood mononuclear cells were used for TCR beta sequencing. Genomic DNA was extracted from the blood cell samples with the Qiagen DNeasy Blood Extraction Kit. The rearrangement combines TRBV5-5 with TRBJ1-1; the D gene is unclear. The sequenced sample consisted of PBMCs. The origin of this receptor is a middle-aged woman in good health and CMV-seronegative. The CDR3 here reads CASSLEWSEAFF. In nucleotide form, the sequence is TGTGCCAGCAGCTTGGAATGGAGTGAAGCTTTCTTT.